This TCR beta chain was recovered during a study of blood T cell repertoires in COVID-19. Study-level information: The United States, Italy and Spain provided the acute and convalescent COVID-19 samples. From T cells, B-cell-depleted T cells, or PBMCs came the material, which was cDNA or gDNA.

Per the original methods: Amplification of reference gene primers provided the estimated nucleated cell counts. Method: immunoSEQ multiplex PCR; TCRdb's copy keeps in-frame clones and lacks some. V, J and clone size reflect that table, while D and trimming were determined from the DNA. The sample includes 190,000 or so clones, about 87% seen only once; the top ten take 5.5% to 7.5%. This CDR3 is 13 amino acids long. Germline V gives CDR1 MNHEY, CDR2 SVGAGI. V was shortened by 7 bases and J by 8 bases, with 17 bases between the two germline ends. This clone was recorded only once. Material: peripheral blood. The receptor's source is a man in his 60s who had recovered from COVID-19. The chain recombines TRBV6-5 with TRBJ1-1; D ambiguous. In nucleotides, the CDR3 is TGTGCCAGCACTCAGGCCGGGAGCACAGAAGCTTTCTTT. It translates to CASTQAGSTEAFF.